Here is one T cell receptor beta chain with its context. The source of the sample is a study of shared clonotypes between healthy human individuals. The germline V gene has CDR1 SGHTA and CDR2 FQGNSA. Trimming took off 5 bases at V and 0 bases at J, with 11 bases between the two ends. The CDR3 length is 14 residues. Positive CCR7 selection of CD45RO-negative cells yielded the naive CD8 cells, and terminally differentiated effector memory CD45RA+ cells were excluded. Sequenced by immunoSEQ multiplex PCR; TCRdb stores in-frame clones only, minus some. This table holds around 1.9 million clones, 85% to 95% found once.

The TCR comes from a man aged 18 to 35 in good health. Some clones in this sample may be carry-over from other donors' samples. The J gene is TRBJ2-7, the V gene TRBV7-2; D is unresolved. Sequenced material: naive CD8+ T cells from PBMCs. The CDR3 DNA reads as TGTGCCAGCAGCCCAACTCCCGGCTCCTACGAGCAGTACTTC. Translated, it gives CASSPTPGSYEQYF.